This T cell receptor (beta chain) appears in the sequencing data of a study of PD-L1 blockade in urothelial cancer. As for the study in general: Earlier, patients had received 0 to 3 chemotherapy regimens. General study findings and limits: A pretreatment blood TCR clonality that fell below the median predicted better progression-free and overall survival.

Indicated time point: pretreatment peripheral blood. Patients had urothelial carcinoma that was locally advanced or metastatic. Concerning this clone itself: Its antigen is currently unknown.

Germline CDR1 is MNHNS and CDR2 is SASEGT. The CDR3 runs 13 residues. Between the trimmed V and J ends, which lost 7 bases and 0 bases, there was a span of 7 bases. Libraries were prepared by immunoSEQ multiplex PCR; TCRdb keeps only in-frame clonotypes and omits some of them. Here the sample spans about 56,000 clones, 85% being singletons. This sample comprised PBMCs, obtained around atezolizumab (anti-PD-L1) treatment. The chain links TRBV6-1 to TRBJ1-5; D not resolved. The TCR comes from a man aged 65-85 years with urothelial cancer. CDR3 sequence reads: CASTLYSNQPQHF. Here the CDR3 DNA reads TGTGCCAGCACCCTTTATAGCAATCAGCCCCAGCATTTT.